This TCR beta chain was identified during a study of regulatory T cells in long-lasting Graves disease. V lost 0 bases, J lost 1 base, and 8 bases stayed unmatched. CDR3 size: 17 residues. CDR1 and CDR2 from the germline V gene are SGHVS and FQNEAQ. Whole-study results and caveats: Having few samples may have compromised the accuracy.

This clonotype was seen repeatedly, ten times or more. The target antigen is unknown. The time point denotes: persistent/refractory GD, antithyroid drugs over 5 years with positive TRAb. Preparation of the TCR library used RNA extracted from PBMCs. Both iRepertoire HTBI primers and Arm-PCR of CDR3 regions were used to build the TCR beta libraries. MiXCR was run by TCRdb on the multiplex PCR reads, yielding one entry per CDR3 protein. The sample shows roughly 400,000 distinct CDR3 sequences, 20% of them seen only once. The receptor's source is a female donor with Graves disease. Sequences were derived from peripheral blood mononuclear cells (PBMCs), sampled when the disease was refractory, from a patient treated with antithyroid drugs. The genes are TRBV7-8 and TRBJ1-2; 7 nucleotides match TRBD1. This CDR3 is CASSLAGGGQSNYGYTF. The CDR3 DNA reads as TGTGCCAGCAGCTTAGCCGGTGGGGGACAGAGTAACTATGGCTACACCTTC. The full variable domain, rest sourced from reference TRBV7-8 and TRBJ1-2, is GAGVSQSPRYKVAKRGQDVALRCDPISGHVSLFWYQQALGQGPEFLTYFQNEAQLDKSGLPSDRFFAERPEGSVSTLKIQRTQQEDSAVYLCASSLAGGGQSNYGYTFGSGTRLTVV.